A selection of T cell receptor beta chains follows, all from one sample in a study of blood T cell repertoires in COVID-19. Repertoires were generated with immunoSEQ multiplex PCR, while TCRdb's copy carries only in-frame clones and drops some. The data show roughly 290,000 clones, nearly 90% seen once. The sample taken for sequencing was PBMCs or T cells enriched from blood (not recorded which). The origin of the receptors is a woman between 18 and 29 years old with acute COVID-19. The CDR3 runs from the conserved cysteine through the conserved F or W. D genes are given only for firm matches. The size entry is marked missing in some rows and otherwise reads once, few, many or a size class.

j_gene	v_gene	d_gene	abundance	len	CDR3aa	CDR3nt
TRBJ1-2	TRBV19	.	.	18	CASSISGTWGGRNYGYTF	TGTGCCAGTAGTATAAGTGGTACCTGGGGGGGCCGTAACTATGGCTACACCTTC
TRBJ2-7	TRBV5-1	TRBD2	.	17	CASSFLPASGRNYEQYF	TGCGCCAGCAGCTTTTTGCCCGCTAGCGGGAGGAACTACGAGCAGTACTTC
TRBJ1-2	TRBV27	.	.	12	CASRGQNYGYTF	TGTGCCAGCCGAGGACAGAACTATGGCTACACCTTC
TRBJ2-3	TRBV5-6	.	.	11	CASSSKDTQYF	TGTGCCAGCAGCTCCAAAGATACGCAGTATTTT
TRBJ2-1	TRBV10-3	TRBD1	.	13	CAIGQGAYNEQFF	TGTGCCATCGGGCAGGGGGCATACAATGAGCAGTTCTTC
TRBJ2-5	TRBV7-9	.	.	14	CASSSVTEQETQYF	TGTGCCAGCAGCTCCGTTACAGAGCAAGAGACCCAGTACTTC
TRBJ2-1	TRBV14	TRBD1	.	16	CASSHNRDRDYNEQFF	TGTGCCAGCAGCCACAATAGGGACAGGGACTACAATGAGCAGTTCTTC
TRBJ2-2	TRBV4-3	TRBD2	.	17	CASSQFSGTSGTGELFF	TGCGCCAGCAGCCAATTTTCCGGGACTAGTGGCACCGGGGAGCTGTTTTTT
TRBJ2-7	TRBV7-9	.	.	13	CASSRKDTYEQYF	TGTGCCAGCAGTAGAAAGGACACCTACGAGCAGTACTTC
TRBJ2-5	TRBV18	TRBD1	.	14	CASSQGQTKETQYF	TGTGCCAGCTCACAGGGACAGACCAAAGAGACCCAGTACTTC
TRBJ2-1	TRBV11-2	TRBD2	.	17	CASSPRASGSSYNEQFF	TGTGCCAGCAGCCCCCGCGCGAGCGGGAGCTCCTACAATGAGCAGTTCTTC
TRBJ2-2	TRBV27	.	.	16	CASRGRLAINTGELFF	TGTGCCAGCAGAGGTCGGCTAGCGATAAACACCGGGGAGCTGTTTTTT
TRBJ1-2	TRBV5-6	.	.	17	CASSFGPRGGYNYGYTF	TGTGCCAGCAGCTTTGGCCCCCGGGGGGGTTACAACTATGGCTACACCTTC
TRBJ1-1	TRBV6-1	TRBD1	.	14	CASSEYRGQGEAFF	TGTGCCAGCAGTGAATACCGAGGACAGGGGGAAGCTTTCTTT
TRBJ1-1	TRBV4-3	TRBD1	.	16	CASSPGTGHTVTEAFF	TGCGCCAGCAGCCCCGGGACAGGGCATACAGTCACTGAAGCTTTCTTT
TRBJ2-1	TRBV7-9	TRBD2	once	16	CASSILAGVGFDEQFF	TGTGCCAGCAGCATACTAGCGGGAGTAGGGTTCGATGAGCAGTTCTTC
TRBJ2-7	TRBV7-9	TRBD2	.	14	CASSFRDYPYEQYF	TGTGCCAGCAGCTTCCGGGACTATCCCTACGAGCAGTACTTC
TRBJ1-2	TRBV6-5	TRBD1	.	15	CASNPPGQGLGGYTF	TGTGCCAGCAATCCTCCGGGACAGGGGCTCGGTGGCTACACCTTC
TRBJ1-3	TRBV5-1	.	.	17	CASSLGPGPNSGNTIYF	TGCGCCAGCAGCCTTGGCCCAGGTCCCAACTCTGGAAACACCATATATTTT
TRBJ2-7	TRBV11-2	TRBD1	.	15	CASTSVDRDIYEQYF	TGTGCCAGCACCTCTGTGGACAGGGATATCTACGAGCAGTACTTC
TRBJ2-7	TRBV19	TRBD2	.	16	CASSRGGTSGSYEQYF	TGTGCCAGTAGCCGAGGGGGGACTAGCGGGAGTTACGAGCAGTACTTC
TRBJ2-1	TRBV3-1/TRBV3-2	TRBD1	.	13	CASSQGTDNEQFF	TGTGCCAGCAGCCAGGGGACAGACAATGAGCAGTTCTTC
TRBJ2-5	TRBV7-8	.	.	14	CASSLRVVSETQYF	TGTGCCAGCAGCTTACGGGTCGTGAGCGAGACCCAGTACTTC
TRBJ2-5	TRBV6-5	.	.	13	CASTGTLAGTQYF	TGTGCCAGCACCGGGACTCTAGCTGGGACCCAGTACTTC
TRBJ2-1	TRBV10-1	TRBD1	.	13	CASTRTGRDEQFF	TGCGCCAGCACTCGGACAGGGCGGGATGAGCAGTTCTTC
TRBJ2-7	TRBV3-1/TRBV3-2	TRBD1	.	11	CASSIGQDQYF	TGTGCCAGCAGCATCGGACAGGACCAGTACTTC
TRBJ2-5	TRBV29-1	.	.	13	CSVGRAYQETQYF	TGCAGCGTTGGCCGTGCGTACCAAGAGACCCAGTACTTC
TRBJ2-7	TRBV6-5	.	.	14	CASSHNEGPYEQYF	TGTGCCAGCAGTCATAACGAGGGTCCGTACGAGCAGTACTTC
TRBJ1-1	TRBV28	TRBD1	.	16	CASSLGPGTGLPEAFF	TGTGCCAGCAGTTTGGGCCCCGGGACAGGGTTACCTGAAGCTTTCTTT
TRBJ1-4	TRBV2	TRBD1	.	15	CASSFRTGSNEKLFF	TGTGCCAGCAGTTTCAGGACAGGCTCTAATGAAAAACTGTTTTTT
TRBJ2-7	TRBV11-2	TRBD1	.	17	CASSSPYLGQGGREQYF	TGTGCCAGCAGCTCCCCGTATTTGGGACAAGGGGGCCGCGAGCAGTACTTC
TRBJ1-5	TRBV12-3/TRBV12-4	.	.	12	CASRTGSQPQHF	TGTGCCAGCAGAACAGGGAGTCAGCCCCAGCATTTT
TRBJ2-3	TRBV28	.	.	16	CASRSPGQTLRDTQYF	TGTGCCAGCAGGTCACCCGGACAGACCCTACGCGATACGCAGTATTTT
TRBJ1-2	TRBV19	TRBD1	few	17	CASSTGLTGTGLDGYTF	TGTGCCAGTAGTACGGGATTAACCGGGACAGGGTTGGATGGCTACACCTTC
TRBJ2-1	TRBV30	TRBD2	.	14	CAWSVGLADNEQFF	TGTGCCTGGAGTGTGGGACTAGCGGACAATGAGCAGTTCTTC
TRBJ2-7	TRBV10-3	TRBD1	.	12	CAISEQGTRGHF	TGTGCCATCAGTGAACAGGGGACGCGTGGGCACTTC
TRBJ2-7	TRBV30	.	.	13	CAWSRGTAYEQYF	TGTGCCTGGAGTAGGGGCACAGCCTACGAGCAGTACTTC
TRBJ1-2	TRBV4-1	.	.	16	CASSRQPGQGIYGYTF	TGCGCCAGCAGCCGACAGCCGGGACAAGGTATATATGGCTACACCTTC
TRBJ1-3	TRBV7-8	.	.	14	CASSSLESGNTIYF	TGTGCCAGCAGCTCGCTAGAGTCTGGAAACACCATATATTTT
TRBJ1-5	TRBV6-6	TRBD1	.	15	CASSYQGQGAQPQHF	TGTGCCAGCAGTTACCAGGGACAGGGGGCTCAGCCCCAGCATTTT
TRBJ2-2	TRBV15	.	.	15	CATSRDLGDTGELFF	TGTGCCACCAGCAGAGATCTGGGAGACACCGGGGAGCTGTTTTTT
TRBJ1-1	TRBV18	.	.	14	CASSPPAGRGEAFF	TGTGCCAGCTCACCACCGGCAGGTCGGGGGGAAGCTTTCTTT
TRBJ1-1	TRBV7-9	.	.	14	CASSLWRSNTEAFF	TGTGCCAGCAGCTTATGGCGGTCGAACACTGAAGCTTTCTTT
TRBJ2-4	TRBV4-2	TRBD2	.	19	CASSQGTARGGRVKNIQYF	TGTGCCAGCAGCCAAGGAACAGCGCGCGGCGGGAGGGTCAAAAACATTCAGTACTTC
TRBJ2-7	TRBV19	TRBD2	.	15	CASSMGSGRAYEQYF	TGTGCCAGTAGTATGGGTAGCGGGAGGGCCTACGAGCAGTACTTC
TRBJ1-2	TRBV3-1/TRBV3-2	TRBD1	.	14	CASSLGQGAQGYTF	TGTGCCAGCAGCCTGGGACAGGGGGCGCAGGGCTACACCTTC
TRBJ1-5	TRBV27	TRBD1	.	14	CASSSGQDFGPQHF	TGTGCCAGCAGTTCAGGACAGGACTTTGGGCCCCAGCATTTT
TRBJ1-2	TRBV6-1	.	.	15	CASSDPSGLTYGYTF	TGTGCCAGCAGTGACCCTAGCGGCTTGACATATGGCTACACCTTC
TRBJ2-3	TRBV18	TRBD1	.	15	CASSPGQVGTDTQYF	TGTGCCAGCTCTCCGGGACAGGTGGGAACAGATACGCAGTATTTT
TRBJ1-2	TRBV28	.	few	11	CASSFLYGYTF	TGTGCCAGCAGTTTTCTCTATGGCTACACCTTC
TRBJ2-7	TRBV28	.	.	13	CASSFYGTFEQYF	TGTGCCAGCAGTTTCTATGGGACTTTCGAGCAGTACTTC
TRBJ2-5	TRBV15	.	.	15	CATSRDLGGQETQYF	TGTGCCACCAGCAGAGATCTGGGGGGACAAGAGACCCAGTACTTC
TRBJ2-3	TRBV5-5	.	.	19	CASSTLEPKAGMNTDTQYF	TGTGCCAGCAGCACCCTGGAGCCGAAAGCGGGTATGAACACAGATACGCAGTATTTT
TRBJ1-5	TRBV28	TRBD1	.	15	CASSPQTGGNQPQHF	TGTGCCAGCAGTCCCCAGACAGGGGGGAATCAGCCCCAGCATTTT
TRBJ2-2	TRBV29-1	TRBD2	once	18	CSVGGKGAGGTNTGELFF	TGCAGCGTTGGGGGAAAGGGTGCGGGAGGGACGAACACCGGGGAGCTGTTTTTT
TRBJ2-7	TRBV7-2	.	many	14	CASSLGGISYEQYF	TGTGCCAGCAGCTTGGGCGGGATCTCCTACGAGCAGTACTTC